The T cell receptor beta chain under discussion was sequenced for a study of T-cell memory formation after mild COVID-19. Study in general: Clusters of TCRs were largely donor specific.

V shed 0 bases and J shed 3 bases, with 21 bases lying between them. Germline assignment: CDR1 LNHNV and CDR2 YYDKDF (reference sequence). The CDR3 sequence is 18 residues long. This clonotype was detected a few times. The target antigen is unknown. Findings and caveats of the study: CD4+ clones that contracted lay mainly in CM and EM; CD8+ ones lay in EMRA.

Each CDR3 protein gets one entry after TCRdb re-called the 5' RACE reads with MiXCR. The data show about 110,000 distinct CDR3 sequences, around 12% seen once. Sequences were obtained from PBMCs or a T cell subset sorted from them (not recorded which). This clonotype was obtained from an adult woman who had mild COVID-19 (a few samples of this study predate the infection). Cell type and time point are not known. This chain connects TRBV15 to TRBJ2-7; the D gene is possibly TRBD1 (5 bases). This chain's CDR3 is CATSRDKLVVRAFYEQYF. CDR3 bases: TGTGCCACCAGCAGAGATAAGTTGGTGGTCAGGGCTTTCTACGAGCAGTACTTC.